This TCR beta chain was sequenced during a study of OX40 agonist ivuxolimab in advanced cancers. Study in general: Treatment of patients was with ivuxolimab, an agonistic anti-OX40 (CD134) antibody. Study-wide points: Patients with a partial response at 0.1-3.0 mg/kg had among the lowest clonal expansion. The average count of expanded clones was higher among CD8+ T cells than among CD4+.

Trimming took 6 bases from V and 3 from J, leaving 15 bases between them. This CDR3 contains 15 residues. Germline V gene sequence: CDR1 SGHVS, CDR2 FQNEAQ. Sequencing was performed with immunoSEQ multiplex PCR; in TCRdb, only in-frame clones are kept and a portion is missing. Altogether around 56,000 clones are present, 82% being singletons, with the ten largest covering 1.4% to 1.5%. Details on this clone: As yet, its antigen is unknown.

Material: CD4+ or CD8+ T cells sorted from blood, obtained in a trial of the OX40 agonist ivuxolimab. This sequence was found in an adult with an advanced solid tumor such as melanoma, head and neck, liver or kidney cancer. The chain employs TRBV7-8 and TRBJ1-5, with a weak D call TRBD1 (6 bases). The CDR3 reads CASRIVRDNNQPQHF. As DNA, the CDR3 is TGTGCCAGCAGGATTGTCCGGGACAACAATCAGCCCCAGCATTTT. Complete variable domain (other parts from reference TRBV7-8 and TRBJ1-5): GAGVSQSPRYKVAKRGQDVALRCDPISGHVSLFWYQQALGQGPEFLTYFQNEAQLDKSGLPSDRFFAERPEGSVSTLKIQRTQQEDSAVYLCASRIVRDNNQPQHFGDGTRLSIL.